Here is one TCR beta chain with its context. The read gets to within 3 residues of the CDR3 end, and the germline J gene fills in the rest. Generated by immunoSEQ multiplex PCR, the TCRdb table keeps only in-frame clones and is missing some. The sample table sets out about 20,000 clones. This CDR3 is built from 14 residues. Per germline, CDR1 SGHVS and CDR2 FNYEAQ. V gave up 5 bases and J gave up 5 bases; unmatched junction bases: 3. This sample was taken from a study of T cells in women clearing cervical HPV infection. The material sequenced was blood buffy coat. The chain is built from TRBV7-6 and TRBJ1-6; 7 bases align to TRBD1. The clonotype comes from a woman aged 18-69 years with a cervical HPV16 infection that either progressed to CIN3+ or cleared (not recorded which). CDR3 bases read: TGTGCCAGCAGCCTTGACAGGGATAATTCACCC. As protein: CASSLDRDNSP. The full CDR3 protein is CASSLDRDNSPLHF.